One sample yielded the 18 T cell receptor beta chains listed below, sequenced in a study of blood T cell repertoires in COVID-19. The protocol was immunoSEQ multiplex PCR, while the TCRdb copy is restricted to in-frame clones and leaves out a portion. This table has hundreds of thousands of clones, roughly 88% appearing once. Sequencing was done on a sample of PBMCs or T cells enriched from blood (not recorded which). These receptor sequences come from a woman in her forties or fifties who had recovered from COVID-19.

The J gene is TRBJ2-3, the V gene TRBV11-3; maybe TRBD2 (5 bases). CDR3 length: 12 residues. Germline assignment: CDR1 SGHNT and CDR2 YENEEA. Trimming took 5 bases from V and 5 from J, leaving 8 bases between them. The chain's CDR3 is CASSAREDTQYF. CDR3 coding DNA: TGTGCCAGCAGCGCGAGGGAAGATACGCAGTATTTT.

The chain is built from TRBV29-1 and TRBJ2-3; 10 positions agree with TRBD2. Germline lookup yields CDR1 SQVTM and CDR2 ANQGSEA. This CDR3 is 15 amino acids long. J gave up 2 bases and V 5 bases, and 7 bases lay outside the gene matches. The CDR3 sequence: CSVPILAGYTDTQYF. The CDR3, as DNA: TGCAGCGTTCCGATACTAGCGGGGTACACAGATACGCAGTATTTT.

The J gene is TRBJ2-7, the V gene TRBV7-2; D not certain. With 3 bases removed from V and 8 bases from J, the gap between germline ends came to 17 bases. CDR1 is SGHTA, CDR2 FQGNSA, per germline. The CDR3 is 14 residues long. The CDR3 sequence: CASSFIGTATKQYF. As DNA, the CDR3 is TGTGCCAGCAGCTTTATCGGTACCGCTACGAAGCAGTACTTC.

This clone showed up just a few times. The chain carries TRBV28 and TRBJ2-7; D is possibly TRBD1 (5 bases). From germline, CDR1 is MDHEN and CDR2 SYDVKM. Trimming took 7 bases from V and 3 from J, leaving 13 bases between them. The CDR3 covers 13 residues. The CDR3 nucleotides read TGTGCCAGCATCAGAGCAGGGTACTACGAGCAGTACTTC. Translating gives CASIRAGYYEQYF.

The chain carries TRBV3-1 (or the pseudogene TRBV3-2) and TRBJ2-2; TRBD2 matches 14 bases. The V gene's germline CDR1 is LGHDT and CDR2 YNNKEL (reference sequence). With 4 bases clipped from V and 3 bases from J, the junction kept 4 bases outside the gene matches. The CDR3 covers 17 residues. CDR3 nucleotide sequence: TGTGCCAGCAGCCGACTAGCGGGGGGGCTGGACACCGGGGAGCTGTTTTTT. Amino acid sequence: CASSRLAGGLDTGELFF.

The V call is TRBV7-9, the J call TRBJ2-3, with a possible D match to TRBD2 (5 bases). The V end lost 1 base, the J end lost 0 bases, and 8 bases lay between the germline ends. The CDR3 spans 15 residues. Germline CDR1 is SEHNR and CDR2 is FQNEAQ (reference sequence). For the CDR3, the DNA is TGTGCCAGCAGCTTAGTAGCGTCTAGCACAGATACGCAGTATTTT. It specifies CASSLVASSTDTQYF.

The rearrangement uses TRBV19 and TRBJ1-1; D ambiguous. Germline V lookup: CDR1 LNHDA, CDR2 SQIVND (reference sequence). The CDR3 has 15 amino acids. Trimming removed 2 bases from V and 1 base from J, with 11 bases in between. The CDR3 coding sequence is TGTGCCAGTAGTATAAGAAGGCGGGAGAACACTGAAGCTTTCTTT. Encoded protein: CASSIRRRENTEAFF. Full variable domain (rest looked up from reference TRBV19 and TRBJ1-1): DGGITQSPKYLFRKEGQNVTLSCEQNLNHDAMYWYRQDPGQGLRLIYYSQIVNDFQKGDIAEGYSVSREKKESFPLTVTSAQKNPTAFYLCASSIRRRENTEAFFGQGTRLTVV.

This clone came up a few times. The rearrangement links TRBV6-5 to TRBJ1-5, with TRBD1 matching 7 bases. Germline V lookup: CDR1 MNHEY, CDR2 SVGAGI. J gave up 0 bases and V 6 bases, and 5 bases lay outside the gene matches. CDR3 length: 15 residues. CDR3 loop: CASRSGGFSNQPQHF. The CDR3 DNA reads TGTGCCAGCAGATCAGGGGGATTTAGCAATCAGCCCCAGCATTTT.

The V and J genes are TRBV9 and TRBJ2-3; 10 nucleotides agree with TRBD2. The CDR3 totals 14 residues. Germline V lookup: CDR1 SGDLS, CDR2 YYNGEE. Losses at the gene ends were 9 bases for V and 0 bases for J; bases not matched to a gene: 4. Here the CDR3 reads CATGAGGSTDTQYF. Here the CDR3 DNA reads TGTGCCACAGGAGCGGGGGGGAGCACAGATACGCAGTATTTT.

CDR3 sequence: CASSPLLASRETQYF. CDR3 DNA sequence: TGTGCCAGCAGCCCGCTCCTCGCTAGCAGGGAGACCCAGTACTTC. The chain carries TRBV7-2 and TRBJ2-5, with TRBD2 as a possible D gene (5 bases). The CDR3 sequence is 15 residues long. From germline, CDR1 is SGHTA and CDR2 FQGNSA. The V and J ends lost 5 bases and 5 bases respectively, with 18 bases between them.

The CDR3 spells CASSPGTSGPQETQYF. The CDR3 DNA reads TGTGCCAGCAGCCCCGGGACTAGCGGACCTCAAGAGACCCAGTACTTC. The V gene is TRBV13, the J gene TRBJ2-5; 11 nucleotides agree with TRBD2. Germline lookup yields CDR1 PRHDT and CDR2 FYEKMQ (reference sequence). The trim removed 5 bases at V and 2 bases at J, leaving 7 bases unmatched. The CDR3 is made up of 16 amino acids.

This clone is a singleton in its sample. This chain connects TRBV30 to TRBJ1-4; no clear D. The germline CDR1 and CDR2 sequences are GTSNPN and SVGIG (reference sequence). The CDR3 loop spans 17 amino acids. V lost 0 bases and J lost 4, with 18 bases in between. DNA for the CDR3: TGTGCCTGGAGTGTCCCGGCCAAGTTGCGCGGTAATGAAAAACTGTTTTTT. Translated: CAWSVPAKLRGNEKLFF.

The V call is TRBV30, the J call TRBJ1-1; D unresolved. Deletions cut 3 bases from V and 0 bases from J, with 11 bases between. The CDR3 covers 14 residues. Germline V gives CDR1 GTSNPN, CDR2 SVGIG (reference sequence). The CDR3 loop is CAWRSARMNTEAFF. CDR3 nucleotide sequence: TGTGCCTGGAGATCCGCCAGGATGAACACTGAAGCTTTCTTT.

This clone was seen only a few times. The gene calls are TRBV11-2 and TRBJ2-3; TRBD2 matches 9 bases. There are 16 residues in the CDR3. The germline V gene encodes CDR1 SGHAT and CDR2 FQNNGV. The J segment lost 3 bases and the V segment lost 1 base, leaving 5 bases of the junction unmatched. The CDR3 coding sequence is TGTGCCAGCAGCTTAGTAGCGGGAGCTAGGACAGATACGCAGTATTTT. Amino acids: CASSLVAGARTDTQYF. Variable domain in full (rest from reference TRBV11-2 and TRBJ2-3): EAGVAQSPRYKIIEKRQSVAFWCNPISGHATLYWYQQILGQGPKLLIQFQNNGVVDDSQLPKDRFSAERLKGVDSTLKIQPAKLEDSAVYLCASSLVAGARTDTQYFGPGTRLTVL.

This chain's CDR3 is CASNGRAVGNTGELFF. CDR3 nucleotide sequence: TGTGCCAGTAACGGGAGGGCCGTCGGGAACACCGGGGAGCTGTTTTTT. V gene TRBV19 combines with J gene TRBJ2-2; TRBD2 matches at 8 bases. CDR1 is LNHDA, CDR2 SQIVND, per germline (reference sequence). The CDR3 sequence is 16 residues long. The ends lost 7 bases at V and 1 base at J; junction bases unmatched: 8.

This clone was detected a few times. The chain recombines TRBV7-2 with TRBJ1-5, with D possibly matching TRBD1 (6 bases). The V gene's germline CDR1 is SGHTA and CDR2 FQGNSA. Trimming took off 4 bases at V and 2 bases at J, with 15 bases between the two ends. The CDR3 extends over 16 amino acids. DNA of the CDR3: TGTGCCAGCAGCTCAGCAACAGGGTCCCGCAATCAGCCCCAGCATTTT. The encoded protein is CASSSATGSRNQPQHF.

The chain is built from TRBV24-1 and TRBJ1-2; D perhaps matches TRBD1 (5 bases). Between the trimmed V and J ends, which lost 2 bases and 6 bases, there was a span of 12 bases. Per germline, CDR1 KGHDR and CDR2 SFDVKD. This CDR3 spans 14 amino acids. The CDR3 reads CATSDSQGGDGYTF. CDR3 bases: TGTGCCACCAGTGATTCCCAGGGAGGCGATGGCTACACCTTC.

This clone was observed a single time. The chain combines TRBV6-5 with TRBJ2-3; 8 bases are a match to TRBD2. This CDR3 is 15 amino acids long. V dropped 8 bases and J dropped 0; count of bases not matched to a gene: 7. Per the germline V gene, CDR1 is MNHEY and CDR2 is SVGAGI. The CDR3, as DNA: TGTGCCAGCCTACTAGCGGATCCTAGCACAGATACGCAGTATTTT. Translated, it gives CASLLADPSTDTQYF.